This T cell receptor (beta chain) was recovered during a study of OX40 agonist ivuxolimab in advanced cancers. Study background: Partial responses were achieved by three patients, of whom one had hepatocellular carcinoma and two had cutaneous melanoma. General study results and limits: The mean number of expanded clones was higher in CD8+ T cells than in CD4+.

Assay used: immunoSEQ multiplex PCR; TCRdb lists only in-frame clones, some missing. The repertoire has about 96,000 clones, 84% of them found once; the top ten carry approximately 5.5%. The V end lost 10 bases, the J end lost 4 bases, and 18 bases lay between the germline ends. CDR1 is SNHLY, CDR2 FYNNEI, per germline. This CDR3 comprises 14 residues. As regards this clone: Antigen specificity is unknown.

The V gene is TRBV2, the J gene TRBJ2-3; unclear D gene. The TCR comes from an adult with an advanced solid tumor such as melanoma, head and neck, liver or kidney cancer. The sample here was CD4+ or CD8+ T cells sorted from blood, taken in a trial of the OX40 agonist ivuxolimab. The chain's CDR3 is CAIHLFPSADTQYF. For the CDR3, the DNA is TGTGCCATCCACCTTTTCCCCTCAGCAGATACGCAGTATTTT.